In this sample, the clone carrying this T cell receptor beta chain turned up a few times. This sample is drawn from a study of blood T cell repertoires in COVID-19. Study context: Some COVID-19 samples were acute and others convalescent; all came from the United States, Italy and Spain. Nucleic acid was either cDNA or gDNA, and it came from T cells, B-cell-depleted T cells, or PBMCs.

This CDR3 is built from 14 residues. The germline V gene has CDR1 SGHRS and CDR2 YFSETQ. V lost 5 bases, J lost 7 bases, and 16 bases lay in between. Authors' analysis steps: Researchers report that nucleated cell counts were estimated from reference gene primer amplification. Clones were read by immunoSEQ multiplex PCR, and TCRdb kept only the in-frame ones, dropping some. That table gives V, J and clone size, and the DNA gave D and trimming. Of about 200,000 clones detected, approximately 84% appear once; the ten largest clones hold approximately 5.1%. Sample: peripheral blood. The receptor's source is a woman in her seventies with active or convalescent COVID-19. This rearrangement joins TRBV5-1 to TRBJ2-1, with D perhaps TRBD2 (5 bases). The CDR3, as DNA: TGCGCCAGCAGTTCGGTGGGAGTGGTGAATGAGCAGTTCTTC. The encoded protein is CASSSVGVVNEQFF.